Following are 16 T cell receptor beta chains from one sample sequenced in a study of blood T cell repertoires in COVID-19. Some clones are missing from TCRdb's copy, which holds only in-frame ones; the method was immunoSEQ multiplex PCR. Of about 280,000 clones listed, about 88% were seen once; the top ten hold about 11%. The sample was peripheral blood. The origin of the receptors is a woman aged 25 to 39 with COVID-19, enrolled during active disease.

The V and J genes are TRBV12-3 or TRBV12-4 and TRBJ2-1, with a weak D call TRBD2 (5 bases). V shed 6 bases and J shed 6 bases, with 12 bases lying between them. The CDR3 spans 13 residues. For the CDR3, the DNA is TGTGCCAGCAGCTTGGGAGCCGGCAATGAGCAGTTCTTC. This gives the protein CASSLGAGNEQFF.

CDR3 amino acids: CASSLGGNSYNEQFF. CDR3 DNA sequence: TGTGCCAGCAGCTTGGGCGGGAACTCCTACAATGAGCAGTTCTTC. The chain links TRBV5-5 to TRBJ2-1; D is possibly TRBD2 (6 bases). V dropped 0 bases and J dropped 0 bases, with 7 bases sitting between them. Germline V gene sequence: CDR1 SGHKS, CDR2 YYEKEE (reference sequence). The CDR3 spans 15 residues. Full variable domain (missing parts from reference TRBV5-5 and TRBJ2-1): DAGVTQSPTHLIKTRGQQVTLRCSPISGHKSVSWYQQVLGQGPQFIFQYYEKEERGRGNFPDRFSARQFPNYSSELNVNALLLGDSALYLCASSLGGNSYNEQFFGPGTRLTVL.

V usage is TRBV10-3 and J usage is TRBJ1-3; 7 bases match TRBD1. In germline, CDR1 is ENHRY, CDR2 SYGVKD. This CDR3 spans 19 amino acids. V lost 3 bases to trimming and J lost 0 bases; unmatched junction nucleotides: 14. Written as DNA, the CDR3 is TGTGCCATCAGTGAATCTCTGGGACAGTCGGGGAGCTCTGGAAACACCATATATTTT. It is translated as CAISESLGQSGSSGNTIYF.

This rearrangement joins TRBV5-4 to TRBJ2-7; perhaps TRBD1 as D (5 bases). V gave up 2 bases and J gave up 2 bases, with 14 bases separating them. The germline V gene encodes CDR1 SGHNT and CDR2 YYREEE (reference sequence). This CDR3 is built from 15 residues. Written as DNA, the CDR3 is TGTGCCAGCAGCTTATTGGGCAAGGGGACCTACGAGCAGTACTTC. Residues: CASSLLGKGTYEQYF. Supplemented by reference TRBV5-4 and TRBJ2-7, the full variable domain reads ETGVTQSPTHLIKTRGQQVTLRCSSQSGHNTVSWYQQALGQGPQFIFQYYREEENGRGNFPPRFSGLQFPNYSSELNVNALELDDSALYLCASSLLGKGTYEQYFGPGTRLTVT.

The genes are TRBV29-1 and TRBJ2-7; tentative D call: TRBD1 (7 bases). CDR1 is SQVTM, CDR2 ANQGSEA, per germline. V shed 3 bases and J shed 1 base, with 10 bases lying between them. The CDR3 has 13 residues. CDR3 DNA sequence: TGCAGCGTTGAGACAGGGAGGTCCTACGAGCAGTACTTC. It specifies CSVETGRSYEQYF.

The J gene is TRBJ2-7, the V gene TRBV28; 10 bases agree with TRBD2. Trimming at V came to 4 bases and at J to 0 bases, leaving 3 bases not matched to a gene. Germline CDR1 reads MDHEN; CDR2 reads SYDVKM. CDR3 length: 15 amino acids. The CDR3 reads CASSSRTSGSYEQYF. CDR3 DNA: TGTGCCAGCAGTTCCCGGACTAGCGGCTCCTACGAGCAGTACTTC.

This rearrangement joins TRBV10-1 to TRBJ1-1, with D possibly matching TRBD1 (5 bases). There are 13 residues in the CDR3. V lost 3 bases, J lost 1 base, and 6 bases lay in between. CDR1 and CDR2 from the germline V gene are WNHNN and SYGVQD (reference sequence). This CDR3 reads CASSDDRNTEAFF. The CDR3 nucleotides are TGCGCCAGCAGTGACGACAGGAACACTGAAGCTTTCTTT.

This clone was recorded a few times. The chain links TRBV29-1 to TRBJ1-2; TRBD1 matches 7 bases. The junction had 2 bases not matched to a gene; V was cut back by 0 bases and J by 4 bases. CDR3 size: 13 residues. CDR1 is SQVTM, CDR2 ANQGSEA, per germline. The CDR3 nucleotides are TGCAGCGTTGAAGAAGGGGGCTCCTATGGCTACACCTTC. It yields the protein CSVEEGGSYGYTF.

This chain joins TRBV5-4 and TRBJ2-4, with 9 nucleotides matching TRBD1. Trimming took 0 bases from V and 2 from J; bases not matched to a gene: 9. The CDR3 totals 18 residues. Germline V CDR1 and CDR2: SGHNT, YYREEE (reference sequence). Here the CDR3 reads CASSLGGSDRGTKNIQYF. In DNA form, the CDR3 reads TGTGCCAGCAGCTTGGGGGGATCGGACAGGGGAACCAAAAACATTCAGTACTTC. The full variable domain, rest sourced from reference TRBV5-4 and TRBJ2-4, is ETGVTQSPTHLIKTRGQQVTLRCSSQSGHNTVSWYQQALGQGPQFIFQYYREEENGRGNFPPRFSGLQFPNYSSELNVNALELDDSALYLCASSLGGSDRGTKNIQYFGAGTRLSVL.

This clone has a single count. The genes are TRBV6-2 or TRBV6-3 and TRBJ1-1; tentative D call: TRBD1 (6 bases). This CDR3 is 14 amino acids long. Germline V gene data show CDR1 as MNHEY and CDR2 as SVGEGT. With 0 bases removed from V and 5 bases from J, the gap between germline ends came to 10 bases. Here the CDR3 DNA reads TGTGCCAGCAGTTACTCGTACAGGGCTACTGAAGCTTTCTTT. Encoded protein: CASSYSYRATEAFF.

The genes are TRBV6-4 and TRBJ1-1; TRBD1 might be the D (6 bases). The CDR3 runs to 14 residues. Germline V gene lookup returns CDR1 MRHNA and CDR2 SNTAGT. V was clipped by 5 bases and J by 2 bases, with 12 bases between them. The CDR3 DNA is TGTGCCAGCAGTTTGACAGGAATCAACACTGAAGCTTTCTTT. Protein product: CASSLTGINTEAFF.

This rearrangement joins TRBV6-5 to TRBJ1-5; D is perhaps TRBD1 (6 bases). Per the germline V gene, CDR1 is MNHEY and CDR2 is SVGAGI. Trimming shortened V by 8 bases and J by 6 bases, and 17 bases separated the two germline ends. The CDR3 loop spans 14 amino acids. The DNA for the CDR3 is TGTGCCAGCCGAATCTTAGTCAGGGGTCAGCCCCAGCATTTT. Translation: CASRILVRGQPQHF.

V usage is TRBV18 and J usage is TRBJ2-2; 8 bases match TRBD1. V dropped 4 bases and J dropped 0; count of bases not matched to a gene: 4. CDR3 length equals 16 residues. CDR1 and CDR2 from the germline V gene are KGHSH and LQKENI. The chain's CDR3 is CASSRGQGTNTGELFF. In nucleotides, the CDR3 is TGTGCCAGCTCACGAGGACAGGGTACGAACACCGGGGAGCTGTTTTTT. The complete variable domain, with remaining parts taken from reference TRBV18 and TRBJ2-2, reads NAGVMQNPRHLVRRRGQEARLRCSPMKGHSHVYWYRQLPEEGLKFMVYLQKENIIDESGMPKERFSAEFPKEGPSILRIQQVVRGDSAAYFCASSRGQGTNTGELFFGEGSRLTVL.

This clone has a handful of counts. V gene TRBV2 combines with J gene TRBJ2-1; D not certain. Germline values: CDR1 SNHLY, CDR2 FYNNEI. The CDR3 covers 16 residues. V shed 3 bases and J shed 0 bases, with 12 bases lying between them. The CDR3 reads CASSESLGFSYNEQFF. For the CDR3, the DNA is TGTGCCAGCAGTGAGTCTTTGGGCTTCTCCTACAATGAGCAGTTCTTC.

This clone was recorded only once. The genes are TRBV28 and TRBJ2-3; 11 bases are shared with TRBD2. The junction had 7 bases not matched to a gene; V was cut back by 2 bases and J by 3 bases. The CDR3 length is 17 residues. The germline V gene has CDR1 MDHEN and CDR2 SYDVKM. Here the CDR3 DNA reads TGTGCCAGCAGTTTACAACGACTAGCGGGGCCGACAGATACGCAGTATTTT. As protein: CASSLQRLAGPTDTQYF. Full variable domain (outside the CDR3, taken from reference TRBV28 and TRBJ2-3): DVKVTQSSRYLVKRTGEKVFLECVQDMDHENMFWYRQDPGLGLRLIYFSYDVKMKEKGDIPEGYSVSREKKERFSLILESASTNQTSMYLCASSLQRLAGPTDTQYFGPGTRLTVL.

V usage is TRBV19 and J usage is TRBJ2-2, with 8 nucleotides matching TRBD2. With V trimmed by 5 bases and J by 6 bases, 14 bases remained unmatched. Germline V gene sequence: CDR1 LNHDA, CDR2 SQIVND (reference sequence). CDR3 size: 17 residues. CDR3 region: CASSLFSGTRGSGELFF. DNA for the CDR3: TGTGCCAGTAGTCTCTTTTCCGGGACTAGAGGGTCCGGGGAGCTGTTTTTT. Based on the CDR3 plus reference TRBV19 and TRBJ2-2, the full variable domain is DGGITQSPKYLFRKEGQNVTLSCEQNLNHDAMYWYRQDPGQGLRLIYYSQIVNDFQKGDIAEGYSVSREKKESFPLTVTSAQKNPTAFYLCASSLFSGTRGSGELFFGEGSRLTVL.